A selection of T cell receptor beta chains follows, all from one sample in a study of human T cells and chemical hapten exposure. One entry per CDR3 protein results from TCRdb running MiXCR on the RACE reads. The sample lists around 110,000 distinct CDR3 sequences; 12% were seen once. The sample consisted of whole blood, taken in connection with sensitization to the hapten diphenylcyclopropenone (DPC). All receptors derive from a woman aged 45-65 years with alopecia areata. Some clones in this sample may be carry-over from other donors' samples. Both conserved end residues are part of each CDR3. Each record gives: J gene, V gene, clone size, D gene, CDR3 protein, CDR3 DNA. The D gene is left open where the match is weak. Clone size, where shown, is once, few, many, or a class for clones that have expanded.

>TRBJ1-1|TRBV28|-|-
CASSLRGQTEAFF
TGTGCCAGCAGCCTCCGAGGTCAAACTGAAGCTTTCTTT
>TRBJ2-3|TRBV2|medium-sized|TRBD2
CASSEWREWGTQYF
TGTGCCAGCAGTGAATGGCGGGAGTGGGGTACGCAGTATTTT
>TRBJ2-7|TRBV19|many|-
CASSTSGGGGGRRHF
TGTGCCAGTAGTACATCCGGAGGCGGAGGGGGCCGGCGGCACTTC
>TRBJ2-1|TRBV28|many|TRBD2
CASSSLLAGSYNEQFF
TGTGCCAGCAGTTCCTTACTAGCGGGATCCTACAATGAGCAGTTCTTC
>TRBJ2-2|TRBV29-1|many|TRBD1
CSVRQGVELFF
TGCAGCGTTCGCCAGGGGGTTGAGCTGTTTTTT
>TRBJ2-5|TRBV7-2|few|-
CASKDGWSETQYF
TGTGCCAGTAAGGACGGGTGGTCGGAGACCCAGTACTTC
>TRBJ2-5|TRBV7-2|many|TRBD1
CASSRGTGQETQYF
TGTGCCAGCAGCCGGGGGACAGGGCAAGAGACCCAGTACTTC
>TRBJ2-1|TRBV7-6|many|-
CASSEFSYNEQFF
TGTGCCAGTAGCGAATTCTCCTACAATGAGCAGTTCTTC
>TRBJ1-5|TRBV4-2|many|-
CASSQVSDSNQPQHF
TGTGCCAGCAGCCAAGTGAGCGATAGCAATCAGCCCCAGCATTTT
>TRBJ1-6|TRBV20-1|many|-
CSVSPLQPTTNSPLHF
TGCAGTGTCTCACCCCTACAGCCCACTACCAATTCACCCCTCCACTTT
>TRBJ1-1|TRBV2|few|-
CASSPEKNTEAFF
TGTGCCAGCAGTCCAGAGAAGAACACTGAAGCTTTCTTT
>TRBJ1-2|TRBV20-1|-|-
CSATRTVYGYTF
TGCAGTGCTACGAGGACAGTCTATGGCTACACCTTC
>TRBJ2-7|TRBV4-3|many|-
CASSQDLYYEQYF
TGCGCCAGCAGCCAAGATCTGTACTACGAGCAGTACTTC
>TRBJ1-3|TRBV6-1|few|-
CASSEGLQPGNTIYF
TGTGCCAGCAGTGAAGGTTTGCAGCCGGGAAACACCATATATTTT
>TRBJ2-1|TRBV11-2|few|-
CASSFSPNLDNEQFF
TGTGCCAGCAGCTTTTCCCCGAATCTTGACAATGAGCAGTTCTTC
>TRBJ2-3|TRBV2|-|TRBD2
CASSSSGSTDTQYF
TGTGCCAGCTCGTCTAGCGGGAGCACAGATACGCAGTATTTT
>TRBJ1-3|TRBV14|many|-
CASSQEGSPLGVSLNHSGNTIYF
TGTGCCAGCAGCCAAGAAGGCAGCCCTCTGGGGGTCTCCCTCAACCACTCTGGAAACACCATATATTTT
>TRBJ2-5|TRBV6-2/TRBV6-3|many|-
CASSSWTQPETQYF
TGTGCCAGCAGCTCTTGGACCCAGCCAGAGACCCAGTACTTC
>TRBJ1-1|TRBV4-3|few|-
CASGYLAGVTEAFF
TGCGCCAGCGGATATTTAGCGGGAGTTACTGAAGCTTTCTTT
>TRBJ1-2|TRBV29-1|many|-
CSVAGLDGYTF
TGCAGCGTGGCCGGTTTGGACGGCTACACCTTC
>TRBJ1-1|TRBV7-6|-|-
CASSLAPAALNTEAFF
TGTGCCAGCAGCTTAGCCCCAGCGGCCTTGAACACTGAAGCTTTCTTT
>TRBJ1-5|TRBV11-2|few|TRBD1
CASSSAPGGRSNQPQHF
TGTGCCAGCAGCTCGGCGCCAGGGGGAAGGAGCAATCAGCCCCAGCATTTT
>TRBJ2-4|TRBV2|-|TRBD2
CAGGRTSGAKNIQYF
TGTGCCGGGGGTAGGACTAGCGGAGCCAAAAACATTCAGTACTTC
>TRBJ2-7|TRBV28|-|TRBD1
CASSSSGTGRHEQYF
TGTGCCAGCAGTTCGTCCGGGACAGGTAGACACGAGCAGTACTTC
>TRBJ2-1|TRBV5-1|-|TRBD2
CASSPSTSGKPREQFF
TGCGCCAGCAGCCCCTCGACTAGCGGGAAACCTCGGGAGCAGTTCTTC
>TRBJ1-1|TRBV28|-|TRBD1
CASSAVQGAGTEAFF
TGTGCCAGCAGCGCCGTACAGGGGGCGGGGACTGAAGCTTTCTTT
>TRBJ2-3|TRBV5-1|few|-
CASSPDRGSPTDTQYF
TGCGCCAGCAGCCCGGACCGGGGATCCCCCACAGATACGCAGTATTTT
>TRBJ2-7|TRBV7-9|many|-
CASSPWSVYEQYF
TGTGCCAGCAGCCCGTGGTCGGTCTACGAGCAGTACTTC
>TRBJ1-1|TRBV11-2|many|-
CASSLGRNTEAFF
TGTGCCAGCAGTTTGGGCAGGAACACTGAAGCTTTCTTT
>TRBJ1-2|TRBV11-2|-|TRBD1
CASSPDRDIGYTF
TGTGCCAGCAGCCCGGACAGGGACATCGGCTACACCTTC
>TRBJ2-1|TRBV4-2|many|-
CASSQDGPGSYNEQFF
TGTGCCAGCAGCCAAGATGGGCCAGGGTCCTACAATGAGCAGTTCTTC
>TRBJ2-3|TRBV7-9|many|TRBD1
CASSQGAADTQYF
TGTGCCAGCAGCCAGGGGGCAGCAGATACGCAGTATTTT
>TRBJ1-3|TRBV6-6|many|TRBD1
CASSGQGANTIYF
TGTGCCAGCAGTGGGCAGGGGGCGAACACCATATATTTT
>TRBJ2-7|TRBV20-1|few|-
CSASPVREQYF
TGCAGTGCTAGTCCGGTTAGGGAGCAGTACTTC
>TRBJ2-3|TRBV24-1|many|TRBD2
CATSDPANSGGVADTQYF
TGTGCCACCAGTGATCCCGCTAATAGCGGGGGGGTTGCAGATACGCAGTATTTT
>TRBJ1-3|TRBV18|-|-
CASSDRNSGNTIYF
TGTGCCAGCTCAGACAGAAACTCTGGAAACACCATATATTTT
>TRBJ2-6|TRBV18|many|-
CASSPTSGANVLTF
TGTGCCAGCTCACCCACCTCTGGGGCCAACGTCCTGACTTTC
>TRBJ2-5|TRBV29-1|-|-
CSALRPQETQYF
TGCAGCGCCCTCCGCCCTCAAGAGACCCAGTACTTC
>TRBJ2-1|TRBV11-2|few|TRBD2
CASSPMTSGDYNEQFF
TGTGCCAGCAGCCCTATGACTAGCGGGGATTACAATGAGCAGTTCTTC
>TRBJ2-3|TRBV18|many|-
CASSPGLNTDTQYF
TGTGCCAGCTCACCGGGGCTAAACACAGATACGCAGTATTTT
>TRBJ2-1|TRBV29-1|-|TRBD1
CSYRSRTGVNEQFF
TGCAGCTACCGGTCCCGGACAGGGGTTAATGAGCAGTTCTTC
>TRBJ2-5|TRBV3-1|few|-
CASSQDLTETSRPQYF
TGTGCCAGCAGCCAAGATCTTACTGAGACTAGTCGTCCCCAGTACTTC
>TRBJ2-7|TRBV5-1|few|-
CASSLALEMGRNEQYF
TGCGCCAGCAGCTTGGCCCTCGAAATGGGGCGAAACGAGCAGTACTTC
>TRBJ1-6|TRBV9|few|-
CASSVEGASSKYNSPLHF
TGTGCCAGCAGCGTAGAGGGAGCCTCCAGCAAATATAATTCACCCCTCCACTTT
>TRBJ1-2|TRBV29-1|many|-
CSVASDLVYTF
TGCAGCGTTGCCTCTGATCTTGTCTACACCTTC
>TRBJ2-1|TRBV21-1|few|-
CASSTPESYNEQFF
TGTGCCAGCAGCACTCCCGAGTCCTACAATGAGCAGTTCTTC
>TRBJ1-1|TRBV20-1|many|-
CSAPWGVEAFF
TGCAGTGCTCCCTGGGGAGTTGAAGCTTTCTTT
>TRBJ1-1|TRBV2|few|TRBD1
CASRKDRGVEAFF
TGTGCCAGCAGGAAGGACAGGGGTGTTGAAGCTTTCTTT
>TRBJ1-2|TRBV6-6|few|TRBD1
CASRGQGATTNPYGYTF
TGTGCCAGCAGGGGACAGGGGGCCACTACGAACCCCTATGGCTACACCTTC
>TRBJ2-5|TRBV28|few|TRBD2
CASTPPTSRETQYF
TGTGCCAGCACTCCCCCGACTAGCAGGGAGACCCAGTACTTC
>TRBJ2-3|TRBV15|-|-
CATSRDLTDTQYF
TGTGCCACCAGCAGAGATCTAACAGATACGCAGTATTTT
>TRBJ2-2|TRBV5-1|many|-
CASSLVSGPGELFF
TGCGCCAGCAGCTTGGTGTCAGGGCCCGGGGAGCTGTTTTTT
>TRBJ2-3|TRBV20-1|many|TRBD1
CSAKTGQVRTDTQYF
TGCAGTGCGAAAACAGGACAGGTTCGCACAGATACGCAGTATTTT
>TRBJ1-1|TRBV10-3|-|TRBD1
CAIRTGSGNTEAFF
TGTGCCATACGGACAGGGTCTGGGAACACTGAAGCTTTCTTT
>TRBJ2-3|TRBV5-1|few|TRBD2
CASSLSTSGVDTQYF
TGCGCCAGCAGCTTGTCGACTAGCGGGGTAGATACGCAGTATTTT